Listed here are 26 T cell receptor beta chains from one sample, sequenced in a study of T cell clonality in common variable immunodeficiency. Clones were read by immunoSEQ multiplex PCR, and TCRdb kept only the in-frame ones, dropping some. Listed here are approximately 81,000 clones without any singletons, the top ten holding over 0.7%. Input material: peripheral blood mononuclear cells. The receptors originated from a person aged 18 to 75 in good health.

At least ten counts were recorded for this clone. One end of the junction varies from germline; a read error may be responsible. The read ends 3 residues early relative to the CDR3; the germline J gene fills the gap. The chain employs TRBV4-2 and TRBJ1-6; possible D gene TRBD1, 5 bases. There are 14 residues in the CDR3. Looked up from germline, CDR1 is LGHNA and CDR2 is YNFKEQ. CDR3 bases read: TGCGCCAGCAGCCCCGGGGGTGTTGGTTCACCC. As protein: CASSPGGVGSP. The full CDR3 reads CASSPGGVGSPLHF.

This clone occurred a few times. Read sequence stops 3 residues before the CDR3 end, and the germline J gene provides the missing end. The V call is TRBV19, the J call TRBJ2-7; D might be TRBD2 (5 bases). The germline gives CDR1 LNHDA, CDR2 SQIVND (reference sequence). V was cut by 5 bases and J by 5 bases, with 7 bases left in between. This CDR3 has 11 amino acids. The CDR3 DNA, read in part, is TGTGCCAGTAGTCCCGGGGACGAG. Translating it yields CASSPGDE. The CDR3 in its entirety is CASSPGDEQYF. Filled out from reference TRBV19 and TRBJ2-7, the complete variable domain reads DGGITQSPKYLFRKEGQNVTLSCEQNLNHDAMYWYRQDPGQGLRLIYYSQIVNDFQKGDIAEGYSVSREKKESFPLTVTSAQKNPTAFYLCASSPGDEQYFGPGTRLTVT.

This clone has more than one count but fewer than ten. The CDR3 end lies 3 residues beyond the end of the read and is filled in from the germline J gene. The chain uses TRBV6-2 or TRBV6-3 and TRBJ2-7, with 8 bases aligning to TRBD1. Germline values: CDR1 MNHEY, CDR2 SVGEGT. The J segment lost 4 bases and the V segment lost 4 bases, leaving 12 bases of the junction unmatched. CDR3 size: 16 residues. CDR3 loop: CASSSRLWDRTYEQYF. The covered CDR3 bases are TGTGCCAGCAGTTCCCGTCTGTGGGACAGGACATACGAG.

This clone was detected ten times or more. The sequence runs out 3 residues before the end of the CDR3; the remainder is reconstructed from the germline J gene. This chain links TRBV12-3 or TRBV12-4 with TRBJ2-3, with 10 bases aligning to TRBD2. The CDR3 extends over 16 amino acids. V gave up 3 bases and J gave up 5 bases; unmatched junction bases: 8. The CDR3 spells CASSLGAGGPIDTQYF. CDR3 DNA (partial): TGTGCCAGCAGTTTGGGAGCGGGAGGGCCGATAGATACG.

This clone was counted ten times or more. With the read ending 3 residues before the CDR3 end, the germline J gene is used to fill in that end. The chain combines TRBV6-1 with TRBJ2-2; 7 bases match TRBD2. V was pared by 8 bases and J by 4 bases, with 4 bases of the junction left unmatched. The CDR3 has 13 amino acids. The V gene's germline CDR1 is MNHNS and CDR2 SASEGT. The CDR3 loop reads CASGAGVTGELFF. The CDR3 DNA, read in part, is TGTGCCAGCGGTGCGGGGGTCACCGGGGAG.

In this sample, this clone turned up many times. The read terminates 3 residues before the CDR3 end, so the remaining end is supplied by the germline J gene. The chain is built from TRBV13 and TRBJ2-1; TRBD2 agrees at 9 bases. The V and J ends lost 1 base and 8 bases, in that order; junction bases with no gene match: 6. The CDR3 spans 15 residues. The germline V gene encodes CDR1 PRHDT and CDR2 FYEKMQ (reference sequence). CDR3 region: CASSLVAGGIDEQFF. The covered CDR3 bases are TGTGCCAGCAGCTTAGTGGCGGGAGGGATTGATGAG. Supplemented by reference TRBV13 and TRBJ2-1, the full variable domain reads AAGVIQSPRHLIKEKRETATLKCYPIPRHDTVYWYQQGPGQDPQFLISFYEKMQSDKGSIPDRFSAQQFSDYHSELNMSSLELGDSALYFCASSLVAGGIDEQFFGPGTRLTVL.

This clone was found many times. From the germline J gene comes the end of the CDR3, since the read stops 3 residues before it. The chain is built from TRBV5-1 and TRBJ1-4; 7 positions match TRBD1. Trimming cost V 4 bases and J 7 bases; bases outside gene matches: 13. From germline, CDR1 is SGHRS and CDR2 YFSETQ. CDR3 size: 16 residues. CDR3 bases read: TGCGCCAGCAGCGTGGGTGCGGCAGGGGGTGTTGAAAAA. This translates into CASSVGAAGGVEK. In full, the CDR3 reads CASSVGAAGGVEKLFF.

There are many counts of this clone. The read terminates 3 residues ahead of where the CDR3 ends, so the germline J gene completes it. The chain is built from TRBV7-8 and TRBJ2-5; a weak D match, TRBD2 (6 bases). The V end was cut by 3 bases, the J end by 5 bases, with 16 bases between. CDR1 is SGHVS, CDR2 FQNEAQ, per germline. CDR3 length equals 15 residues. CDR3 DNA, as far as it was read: TGTGCCAGCAGCTTCTTGCGTAGCCGGGGGGAGACC. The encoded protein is CASSFLRSRGET. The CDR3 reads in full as CASSFLRSRGETQYF.

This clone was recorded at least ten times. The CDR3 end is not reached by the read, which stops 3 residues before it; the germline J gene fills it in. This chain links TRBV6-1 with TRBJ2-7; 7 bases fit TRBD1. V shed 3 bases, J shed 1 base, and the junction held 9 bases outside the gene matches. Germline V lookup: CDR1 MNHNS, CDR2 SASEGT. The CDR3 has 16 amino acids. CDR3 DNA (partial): TGTGCCAGCAGTGATTCCGGACAGGTTCTTTCCTACGAG. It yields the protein CASSDSGQVLSYE. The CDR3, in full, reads CASSDSGQVLSYEQYF.

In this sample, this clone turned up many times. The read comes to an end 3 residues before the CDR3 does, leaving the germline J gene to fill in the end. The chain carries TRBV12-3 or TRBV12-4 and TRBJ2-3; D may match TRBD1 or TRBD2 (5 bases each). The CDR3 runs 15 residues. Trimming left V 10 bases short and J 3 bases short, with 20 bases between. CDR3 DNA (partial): TGTGCCACTGTGAGGGGCCCTACCGGTACAGATACG. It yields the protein CATVRGPTGTDT. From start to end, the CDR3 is CATVRGPTGTDTQYF.

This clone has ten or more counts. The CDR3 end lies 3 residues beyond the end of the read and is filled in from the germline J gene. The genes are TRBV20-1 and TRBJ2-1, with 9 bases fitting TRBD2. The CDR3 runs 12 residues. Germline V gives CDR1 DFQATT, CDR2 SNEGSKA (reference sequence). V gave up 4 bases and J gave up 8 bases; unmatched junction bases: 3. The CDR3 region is CSATSGAHEQFF. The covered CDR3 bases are TGCAGTGCTACTAGCGGGGCCCATGAG.

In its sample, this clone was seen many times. The CDR3 DNA, read in part, is TGCAGTGGACGGGGGGCGGGAGGGCTCAGGGACGAG. The encoded protein is CSGRGAGGLRDE. The entire CDR3 protein reads CSGRGAGGLRDEQYF. The chain has TRBV20-1 and TRBJ2-7, with 9 bases identical to TRBD2. The sequence runs out 3 residues before the end of the CDR3; the remainder is reconstructed from the germline J gene. The CDR3 extends over 15 amino acids. The ends lost 7 bases at V and 5 bases at J; junction bases unmatched: 15. In germline, CDR1 is DFQATT, CDR2 SNEGSKA (reference sequence).

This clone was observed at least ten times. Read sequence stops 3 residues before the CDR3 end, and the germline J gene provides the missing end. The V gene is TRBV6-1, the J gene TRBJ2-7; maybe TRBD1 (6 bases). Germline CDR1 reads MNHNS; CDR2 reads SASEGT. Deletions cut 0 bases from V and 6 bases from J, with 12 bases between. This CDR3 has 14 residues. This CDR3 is CASSEALGTTEQYF. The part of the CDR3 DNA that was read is TGTGCCAGCAGTGAAGCGCTAGGGACAACCGAG.

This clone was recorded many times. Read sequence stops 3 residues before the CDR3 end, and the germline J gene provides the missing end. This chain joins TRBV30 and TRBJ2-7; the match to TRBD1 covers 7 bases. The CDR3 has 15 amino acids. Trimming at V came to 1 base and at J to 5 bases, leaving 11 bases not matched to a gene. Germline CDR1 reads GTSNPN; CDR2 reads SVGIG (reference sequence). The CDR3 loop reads CAWSGSGQGVHEQYF. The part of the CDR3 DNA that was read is TGTGCCTGGAGTGGTAGTGGCCAGGGGGTCCACGAG.

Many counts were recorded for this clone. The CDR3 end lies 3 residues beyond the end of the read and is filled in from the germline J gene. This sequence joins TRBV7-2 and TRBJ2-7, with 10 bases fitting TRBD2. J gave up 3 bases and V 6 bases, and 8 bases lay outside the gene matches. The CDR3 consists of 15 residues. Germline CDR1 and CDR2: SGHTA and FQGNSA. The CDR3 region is CASRPRLAGDYEQYF. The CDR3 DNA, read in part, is TGTGCCAGCAGGCCCCGGCTAGCGGGAGACTACGAG.

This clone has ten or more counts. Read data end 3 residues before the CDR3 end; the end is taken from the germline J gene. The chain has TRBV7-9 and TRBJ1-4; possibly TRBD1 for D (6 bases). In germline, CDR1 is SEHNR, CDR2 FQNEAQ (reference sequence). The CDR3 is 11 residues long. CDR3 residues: CASTLQGELFF. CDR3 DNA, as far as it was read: TGTGCCAGCACACTACAGGGCGAA.

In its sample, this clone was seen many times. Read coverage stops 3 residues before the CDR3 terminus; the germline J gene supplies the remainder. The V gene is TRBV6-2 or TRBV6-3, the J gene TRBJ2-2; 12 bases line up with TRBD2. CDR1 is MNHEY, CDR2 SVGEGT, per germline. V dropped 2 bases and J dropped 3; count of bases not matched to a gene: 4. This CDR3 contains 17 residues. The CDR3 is CASSYPGLAGDTGELFF. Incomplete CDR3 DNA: TGTGCCAGCAGTTACCCGGGACTAGCGGGTGACACCGGGGAG.

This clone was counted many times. The CDR3 reads CASSWDRGFYEKLFF. CDR3 DNA, as far as it was read: TGTGCCAGCAGCTGGGACAGGGGGTTTTATGAAAAA. The chain employs TRBV6-2 or TRBV6-3 and TRBJ1-4; 11 positions agree with TRBD1. The CDR3 end is not reached by the read, which stops 3 residues before it; the germline J gene fills it in. Trimming cost V 6 bases and J 6 bases; bases outside gene matches: 6. The CDR3 covers 15 residues. Germline CDR1 is MNHEY and CDR2 is SVGEGT.

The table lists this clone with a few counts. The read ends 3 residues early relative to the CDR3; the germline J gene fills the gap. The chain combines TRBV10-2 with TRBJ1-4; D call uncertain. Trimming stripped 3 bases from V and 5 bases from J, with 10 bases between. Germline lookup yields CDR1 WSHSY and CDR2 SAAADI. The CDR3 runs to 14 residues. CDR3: CASSDAGKNEKLFF. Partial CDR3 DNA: TGCGCCAGCAGTGACGCGGGAAAGAATGAAAAA.

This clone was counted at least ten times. Incomplete CDR3 DNA: TGTGCCAGCAGCTTAGCGGCCCCCCTAGCGGGAGGTGGAGAGACC. Translating it yields CASSLAAPLAGGGET. The whole CDR3 reads CASSLAAPLAGGGETQYF. The rearrangement uses TRBV7-2 and TRBJ2-5; 11 nucleotides match TRBD2. The CDR3 goes on 3 residues after the read ends, and that part is filled in from the germline J gene. The CDR3 length is 18 residues. Germline CDR1 is SGHTA and CDR2 is FQGNSA. V was pared by 0 bases and J by 4 bases, with 10 bases of the junction left unmatched.

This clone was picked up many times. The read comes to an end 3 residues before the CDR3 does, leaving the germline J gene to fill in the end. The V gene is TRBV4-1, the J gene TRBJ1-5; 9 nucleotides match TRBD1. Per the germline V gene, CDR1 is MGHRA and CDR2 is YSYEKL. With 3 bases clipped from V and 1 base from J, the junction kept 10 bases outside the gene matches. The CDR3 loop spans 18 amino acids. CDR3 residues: CASSHQPSGTGSNQPQHF. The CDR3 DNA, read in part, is TGCGCCAGCAGCCATCAACCCTCCGGGACAGGGAGCAATCAGCCC.

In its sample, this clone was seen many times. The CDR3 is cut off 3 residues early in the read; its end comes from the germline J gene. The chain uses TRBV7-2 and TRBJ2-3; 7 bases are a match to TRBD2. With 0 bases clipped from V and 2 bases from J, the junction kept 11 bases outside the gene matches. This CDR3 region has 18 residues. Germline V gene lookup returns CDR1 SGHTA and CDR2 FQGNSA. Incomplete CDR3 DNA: TGTGCCAGCAGCTTAGCCGAACAACCGGGACTAAACACAGATACG. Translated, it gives CASSLAEQPGLNTDT. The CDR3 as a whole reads CASSLAEQPGLNTDTQYF. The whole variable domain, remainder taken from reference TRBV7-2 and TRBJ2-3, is GAGVSQSPSNKVTEKGKDVELRCDPISGHTALYWYRQSLGQGLEFLIYFQGNSAPDKSGLPSDRFSAERTGGSVSTLTIQRTQQEDSAVYLCASSLAEQPGLNTDTQYFGPGTRLTVL.

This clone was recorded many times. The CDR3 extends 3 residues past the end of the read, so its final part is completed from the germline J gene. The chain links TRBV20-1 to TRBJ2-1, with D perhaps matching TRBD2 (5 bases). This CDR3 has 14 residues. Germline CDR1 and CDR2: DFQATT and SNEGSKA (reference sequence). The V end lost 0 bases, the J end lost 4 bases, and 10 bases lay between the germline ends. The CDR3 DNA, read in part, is TGCAGTGCTAGAGATTGGGCGGGTTACAATGAG. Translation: CSARDWAGYNE. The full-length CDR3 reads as CSARDWAGYNEQFF.

The part of the CDR3 DNA that was read is TGCAGTGCTTTAGCGGGAGGACCGTACGAG. Residues: CSALAGGPYE. The CDR3 as a whole reads CSALAGGPYEQYF. The V gene is TRBV20-1, the J gene TRBJ2-7, with TRBD2 matching over 10 bases. The CDR3 end is not reached by the read, which stops 3 residues before it; the germline J gene fills it in. The trim removed 5 bases at V and 4 bases at J, leaving 5 bases unmatched. CDR3 length: 13 residues. Per the germline V gene, CDR1 is DFQATT and CDR2 is SNEGSKA (reference sequence).

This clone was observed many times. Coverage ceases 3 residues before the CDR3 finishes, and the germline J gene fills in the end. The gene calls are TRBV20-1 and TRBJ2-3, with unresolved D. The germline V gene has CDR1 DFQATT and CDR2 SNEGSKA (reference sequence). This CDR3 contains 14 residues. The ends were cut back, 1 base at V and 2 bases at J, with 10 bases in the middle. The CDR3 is CSARAPAVTDTQYF. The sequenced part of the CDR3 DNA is TGCAGTGCTAGAGCCCCGGCGGTCACAGATACG.

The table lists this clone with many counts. CDR3 bases read: TGTGCCAGCAGCGTGGTTCCGGGGCAAGAGACC. Protein: CASSVVPGQET. The complete CDR3 sequence is CASSVVPGQETQYF. The chain has TRBV7-9 and TRBJ2-5, with D possibly being TRBD2 (5 bases). The read terminates 3 residues before the CDR3 end, so the remaining end is supplied by the germline J gene. The germline V gene encodes CDR1 SEHNR and CDR2 FQNEAQ (reference sequence). V gave up 5 bases and J gave up 2 bases, with 12 bases separating them. The CDR3 is 14 residues long.